The sequence of this T cell receptor beta chain was determined in a study of T cell responses to AZD1222 COVID-19 vaccine. Study findings and constraints: In all cases, repertoires were sampled only after the peak T cell response. The study found Spike-specific TCR breadth and depth rose after two AZD1222 doses. At study baseline, merely roughly 6 AZD1222 recipients were seropositive.

With respect to this clone: Its antigen is undetermined.

Germline CDR1 reads ENHRY; CDR2 reads SYGVKD. The germline V and J ends were trimmed by 6 bases and 2 bases, with 13 bases remaining between them. The CDR3 is 14 residues long. Profiling relied on immunoSEQ multiplex PCR, and the TCRdb table lists in-frame clones only, not all of them. Here the sample spans about 140,000 clones, roughly 89% being singletons. The clonotype was recovered from an adult in good health. The gene calls are TRBV10-3 and TRBJ2-5, with TRBD2 as a possible D gene (6 bases). The sample in question was peripheral blood, obtained on day 0 of AZD1222 vaccination. This CDR3 is CAIRELGTQETQYF. CDR3 coding DNA: TGTGCCATCAGGGAGCTCGGGACTCAAGAGACCCAGTACTTC.